This T cell receptor (beta chain) was sequenced for a study of blood T cells in healthy people across ages. Broader study findings: Observed TCR beta diversity per million T cells went down as age went up. This fall followed a roughly linear course with age.

A second PCR, run for about 7 to 11 cycles, used a sample-barcoded 5' primer plus a J-beta primer mix. A tag from a template-switch adaptor with 12 random nucleotides marked each cDNA molecule. Each CDR3 protein is one row after TCRdb ran MiXCR on the 5' RACE reads. The table lists 650,000 to 800,000 distinct CDR3 sequences, over 40% of them singletons. The donors, healthy Caucasians from Russia, were aged roughly 6 to 100. Trimming at V came to 3 bases and at J to 7 bases, leaving 12 bases not matched to a gene. The CDR3 covers 16 residues. Germline CDR1 reads DFQATT; CDR2 reads SNEGSKA (reference sequence). Note on this clonotype: Its cognate antigen is unknown.

The V gene is TRBV20-1, the J gene TRBJ2-1; the match to TRBD2 covers 10 bases. The sequence came from a woman older than 75 in good health. The specimen was blood. The CDR3 region has the DNA TGCAGTGCTAGTCCACTGCTAGCGGGAGTTGGGAATGAGCAGTTCTTC. This sequence encodes CSASPLLAGVGNEQFF.